What follows is one T cell receptor beta chain and its context. The DNA is omitted, as the CDR3 cannot be located on it reliably, and the CDR3 follows TCRdb's listing. Template switching added a universal primer site; cDNA carried unique molecular identifiers. TCRdb re-derived calls from the 5' RACE reads in MiXCR, one entry per CDR3 protein. The repertoire holds roughly 490,000 distinct CDR3 sequences, with around an eighth as singletons. This entry is derived from a study of identical twins. CDR1 SNHLY and CDR2 FYNNEI come from the germline V gene. The CDR3 is 13 residues long, counting both termini. The sample was also reused in another study, on yellow fever vaccine responses in identical twins.

The sequence was obtained from a young woman in good health. V gene TRBV2 combines with J gene TRBJ2-1; the D call of TRBD1 is as the table states it, not checked on the DNA. The material sequenced was CD4+ T cells sorted from blood. The CDR3 protein is CASWGAGSFLSVF.